This T cell receptor (beta chain) emerged from a study of OX40 agonist ivuxolimab in advanced cancers. The CDR3 extends over 15 amino acids. Germline CDR1 and CDR2: GTSNPN and SVGIG (reference sequence). V was pared by 3 bases and J by 4 bases, with 12 bases of the junction left unmatched. Produced via immunoSEQ multiplex PCR; TCRdb's table is partial and in-frame only. This table holds 36,000 or so clones, about three quarters found once. The source of this sequence is an adult with an advanced solid tumor such as melanoma, head and neck, liver or kidney cancer. Sequenced here: CD4+ or CD8+ T cells sorted from blood, sampled in a trial of the OX40 agonist ivuxolimab. This chain uses TRBV30 with TRBJ2-7; TRBD1 agrees at 7 bases. CDR3 sequence: CAWRKVTGAKYEQYF. The CDR3 nucleotides read TGTGCCTGGAGGAAGGTAACAGGGGCTAAGTACGAGCAGTACTTC. Combining the CDR3 with reference TRBV30 and TRBJ2-7 gives the whole variable domain SQTIHQWPATLVQPVGSPLSLECTVEGTSNPNLYWYRQAAGRGLQLLFYSVGIGQISSEVPQNLSASRPQDRQFILSSKKLLLSDSGFYLCAWRKVTGAKYEQYFGPGTRLTVT.